The 11 T cell receptor beta chains listed next were all sequenced from one sample in a study of radiotherapy plus CTLA-4 blockade in lung cancer. Here immunoSEQ multiplex PCR was the method, and the copy in TCRdb shows in-frame clones only, minus some. This table holds about 62,000 clones, 76% found once. The material was peripheral blood, obtained from a patient treated with radiotherapy plus ipilimumab. These receptors came from a human donor with non-small cell lung cancer who had a complete response to radiotherapy plus ipilimumab.

V is TRBV5-4 and J is TRBJ2-5; D is uncertain. The length of the CDR3 is 14 residues. V shed 2 bases and J shed 1 base, with 9 bases lying between them. Germline CDR1 SGHNT, CDR2 YYREEE (reference sequence). For the CDR3, the DNA is TGTGCCAGCAGCTTAACTTTTGGCCAAGAGACCCAGTACTTC. The encoded protein is CASSLTFGQETQYF.

This sequence joins TRBV2 and TRBJ2-2, with 7 bases identical to TRBD2. The V gene's germline CDR1 is SNHLY and CDR2 FYNNEI. With V trimmed by 1 base and J by 6 bases, 5 bases remained unmatched. The CDR3 has 15 amino acids. This CDR3 reads CASSEVWGGAGELFF. DNA of the CDR3: TGTGCCAGCAGTGAAGTGTGGGGGGGAGCCGGGGAGCTGTTTTTT.

This clone has a handful of counts. The rearrangement links TRBV7-9 to TRBJ1-1; 7 bases align to TRBD1. J lost 10 bases, V lost 7 bases, and 12 bases had no gene match. In germline, CDR1 is SEHNR, CDR2 FQNEAQ (reference sequence). This CDR3 is 13 amino acids long. The CDR3 here is CASNRGLGTVAFF. CDR3 DNA sequence: TGTGCCAGCAACAGGGGTTTGGGAACAGTAGCTTTCTTT.

This clone came up a few times. V is TRBV11-2 and J is TRBJ1-6, with D possibly TRBD1 on 6 matching bases. In germline, CDR1 is SGHAT, CDR2 FQNNGV. The CDR3 sequence is 15 residues long. V was shortened by 1 base and J by 3 bases, with 7 bases between the two germline ends. The CDR3 sequence: CASSLVQGYNSPLHF. CDR3 DNA sequence: TGTGCCAGCAGCTTAGTACAGGGCTATAATTCACCCCTCCACTTT.

CDR3: CASSQQPSYEQYF. CDR3 DNA: TGTGCCAGCAGTCAACAGCCTTCCTACGAGCAGTACTTC. The V call is TRBV28, the J call TRBJ2-7; D is unclear. There are 13 residues in the CDR3. V lost 5 bases, J lost 1 base, and 9 bases lay in between. Germline-derived CDR1 and CDR2 are MDHEN and SYDVKM.

The genes are TRBV29-1 and TRBJ2-1; TRBD1 aligns across 7 bases. The V gene's germline CDR1 is SQVTM and CDR2 ANQGSEA. The length of the CDR3 is 12 residues. The trim removed 7 bases at V and 6 bases at J, leaving 6 bases unmatched. The CDR3 nucleotides are TGCAGCGCTAGGACAGGAGGCAATGAGCAGTTCTTC. Translated: CSARTGGNEQFF.

The V gene is TRBV28, the J gene TRBJ2-7; tentatively, D is TRBD1 (5 bases). The CDR3 loop spans 16 amino acids. Trimming removed 6 bases from V and 1 base from J, with 19 bases in between. Germline CDR1 and CDR2: MDHEN and SYDVKM. The CDR3 loop is CASSRSTVLKSYEQYF. CDR3 nucleotides: TGTGCCAGCAGCCGGTCGACAGTCCTGAAATCCTACGAGCAGTACTTC.

The chain has TRBV6-5 and TRBJ2-3; no clear D gene. Trimming removed 7 bases at V and 6 bases at J, with 8 bases between. The CDR3 consists of 11 residues. Germline V CDR1 and CDR2: MNHEY, SVGAGI. CDR3 protein: CASTYLDTQYF. The CDR3 DNA reads as TGTGCCAGCACCTATCTGGATACGCAGTATTTT.

This clone was recorded a few times. The CDR3 DNA sequence: TGCGCCAGCAGCACAGGGGAAGTTTTATCTGAAAAACTGTTTTTT. Amino acid sequence: CASSTGEVLSEKLFF. This chain links TRBV5-1 with TRBJ1-4; 7 bases map to TRBD1. Germline V gives CDR1 SGHRS, CDR2 YFSETQ. This CDR3 comprises 15 residues. After removal of 4 bases from V and 7 bases from J, the junction contained 10 bases not matched to a gene.

A word on this clone: Additional DNA sequences in this sample encode the identical CDR3. The V and J genes are TRBV18 and TRBJ1-1; tentatively, D is TRBD1 (5 bases). With 4 bases removed from V and 5 bases from J, the gap between germline ends came to 11 bases. CDR3 length equals 13 residues. Germline CDR1 and CDR2: KGHSH and LQKENI. The CDR3 nucleotides read TGTGCCAGCTCACAGGGGCGAGGAACTGAAGCTTTCTTT. It yields the protein CASSQGRGTEAFF.

J is TRBJ1-6 and V is TRBV30, with D unclear. CDR3 length: 13 amino acids. V was shortened by 1 base and J by 10 bases, with 11 bases between the two germline ends. Germline-derived CDR1 and CDR2 are GTSNPN and SVGIG (reference sequence). In nucleotides, the CDR3 is TGTGCCTGGAGTGCATCAAGCGGATCACCCCTCCACTTT. It codes for CAWSASSGSPLHF.